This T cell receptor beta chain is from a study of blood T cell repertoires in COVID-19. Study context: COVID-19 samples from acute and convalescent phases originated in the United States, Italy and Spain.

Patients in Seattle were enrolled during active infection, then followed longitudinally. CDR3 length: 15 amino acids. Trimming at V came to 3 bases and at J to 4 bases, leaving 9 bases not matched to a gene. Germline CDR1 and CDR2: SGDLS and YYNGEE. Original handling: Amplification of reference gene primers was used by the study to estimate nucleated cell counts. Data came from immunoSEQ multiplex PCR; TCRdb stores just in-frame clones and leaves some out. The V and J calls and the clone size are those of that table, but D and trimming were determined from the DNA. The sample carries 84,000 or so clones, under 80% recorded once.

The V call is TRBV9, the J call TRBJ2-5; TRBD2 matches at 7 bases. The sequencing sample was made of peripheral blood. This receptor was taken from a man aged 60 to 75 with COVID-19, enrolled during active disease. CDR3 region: CASSAGGQAAETQYF. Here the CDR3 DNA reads TGTGCCAGCAGCGCGGGGGGTCAAGCGGCAGAGACCCAGTACTTC.